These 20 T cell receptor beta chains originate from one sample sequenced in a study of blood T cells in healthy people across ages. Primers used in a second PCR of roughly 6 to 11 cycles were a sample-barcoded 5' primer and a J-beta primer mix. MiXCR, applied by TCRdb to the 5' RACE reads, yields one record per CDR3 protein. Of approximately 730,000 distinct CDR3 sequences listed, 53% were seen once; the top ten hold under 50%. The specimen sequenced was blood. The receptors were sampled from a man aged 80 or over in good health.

The CDR3: CASGPGLRWDGYTF. The CDR3, as DNA: TGTGCCAGCGGTCCAGGGCTAAGGTGGGATGGCTACACCTTC. V gene TRBV6-2 or TRBV6-3 combines with J gene TRBJ1-2, with D possibly TRBD1 on 5 matching bases. This CDR3 comprises 14 residues. Looked up from germline, CDR1 is MNHEY and CDR2 is SVGEGT. With 8 bases removed from V and 6 bases from J, the gap between germline ends came to 19 bases.

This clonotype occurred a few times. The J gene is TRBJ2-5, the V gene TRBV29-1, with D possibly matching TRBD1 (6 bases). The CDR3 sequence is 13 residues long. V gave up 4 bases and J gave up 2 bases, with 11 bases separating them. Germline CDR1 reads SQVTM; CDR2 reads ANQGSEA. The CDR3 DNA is TGCAGCGTTGGGACAGTTCTGCAAGAGACCCAGTACTTC. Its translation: CSVGTVLQETQYF.

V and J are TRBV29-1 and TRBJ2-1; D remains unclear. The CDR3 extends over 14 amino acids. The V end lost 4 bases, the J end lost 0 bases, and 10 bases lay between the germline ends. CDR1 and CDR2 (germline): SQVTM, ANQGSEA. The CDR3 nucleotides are TGCAGCGTTGCGTACCTCCGCTCCTACAATGAGCAGTTCTTC. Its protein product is CSVAYLRSYNEQFF.

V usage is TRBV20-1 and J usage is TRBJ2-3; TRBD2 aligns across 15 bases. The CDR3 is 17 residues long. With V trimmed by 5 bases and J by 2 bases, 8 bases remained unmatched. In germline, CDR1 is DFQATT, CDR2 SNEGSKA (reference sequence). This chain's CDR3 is CSAVGGLAGGLTDTQYF. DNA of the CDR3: TGCAGTGCTGTGGGGGGACTAGCGGGGGGCCTCACAGATACGCAGTATTTT.

The CDR3 loop is CASSDGGNYEQYF. As DNA, the CDR3 is TGTGCCAGCAGTGACGGCGGGAACTACGAGCAGTACTTC. This rearrangement joins TRBV2 to TRBJ2-7; tentatively, D is TRBD2 (6 bases). V lost 3 bases and J lost 3, with 9 bases in between. The CDR3 totals 13 residues. Looked up from germline, CDR1 is SNHLY and CDR2 is FYNNEI.

CDR3 DNA: TGTGCCTGGAGTGTACGCGGTCTCTGGGTAGCCAACGTCCTGACTTTC. It translates to CAWSVRGLWVANVLTF. This chain uses TRBV30 with TRBJ2-6; no reliable D call. Germline assignment: CDR1 GTSNPN and CDR2 SVGIG (reference sequence). V was cut by 0 bases and J by 7 bases, with 16 bases left in between. This CDR3 region has 16 residues.

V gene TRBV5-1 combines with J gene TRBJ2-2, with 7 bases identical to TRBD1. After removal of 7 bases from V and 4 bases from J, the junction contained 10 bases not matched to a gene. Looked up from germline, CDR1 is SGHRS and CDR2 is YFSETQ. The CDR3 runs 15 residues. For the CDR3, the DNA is TGCGCCAGCCGACAGGGCCCCCCGGGCACCGGGGAGCTGTTTTTT. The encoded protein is CASRQGPPGTGELFF.

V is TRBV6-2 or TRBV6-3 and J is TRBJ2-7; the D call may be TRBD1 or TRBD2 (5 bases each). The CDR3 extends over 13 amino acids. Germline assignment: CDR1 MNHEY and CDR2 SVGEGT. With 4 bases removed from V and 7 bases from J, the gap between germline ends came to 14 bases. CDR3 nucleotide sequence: TGTGCCAGCAGTTCCGGGACGGTCAAGGAGCAGTACTTC. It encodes CASSSGTVKEQYF.

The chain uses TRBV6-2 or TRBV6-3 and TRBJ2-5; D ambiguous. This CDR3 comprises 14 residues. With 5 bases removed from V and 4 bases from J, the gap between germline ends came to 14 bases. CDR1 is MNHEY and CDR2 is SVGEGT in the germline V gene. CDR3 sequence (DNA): TGTGCCAGCAGTCAGCTTAGAGCAGCAGAGACCCAGTACTTC. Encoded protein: CASSQLRAAETQYF.

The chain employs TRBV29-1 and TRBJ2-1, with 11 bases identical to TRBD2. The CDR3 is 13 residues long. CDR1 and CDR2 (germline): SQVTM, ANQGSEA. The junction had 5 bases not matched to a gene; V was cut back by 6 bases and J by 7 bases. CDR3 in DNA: TGCAGCGTCCCTGGGACTAGCGGAAATGAGCAGTTCTTC. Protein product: CSVPGTSGNEQFF.

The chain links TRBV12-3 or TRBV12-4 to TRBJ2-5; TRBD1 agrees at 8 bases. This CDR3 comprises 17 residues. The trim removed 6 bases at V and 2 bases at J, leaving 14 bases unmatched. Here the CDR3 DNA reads TGTGCCAGCAGGTCGACTGACAGGGGCCAGCCTCAAGAGACCCAGTACTTC. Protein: CASRSTDRGQPQETQYF.

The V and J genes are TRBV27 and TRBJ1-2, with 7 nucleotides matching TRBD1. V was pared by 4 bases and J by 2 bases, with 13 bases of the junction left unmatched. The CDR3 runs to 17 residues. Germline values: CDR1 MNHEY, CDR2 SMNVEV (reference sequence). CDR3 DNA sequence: TGTGCCAGCAGTTCCCGCCCTGGAGGGGGCATGAACTATGGCTACACCTTC. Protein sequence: CASSSRPGGGMNYGYTF.

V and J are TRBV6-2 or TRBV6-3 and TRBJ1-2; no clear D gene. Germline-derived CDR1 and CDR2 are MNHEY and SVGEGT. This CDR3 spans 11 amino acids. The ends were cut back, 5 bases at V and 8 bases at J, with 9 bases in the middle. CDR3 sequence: CASSPMTGYTF. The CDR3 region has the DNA TGTGCCAGCAGTCCAATGACAGGCTACACCTTC.

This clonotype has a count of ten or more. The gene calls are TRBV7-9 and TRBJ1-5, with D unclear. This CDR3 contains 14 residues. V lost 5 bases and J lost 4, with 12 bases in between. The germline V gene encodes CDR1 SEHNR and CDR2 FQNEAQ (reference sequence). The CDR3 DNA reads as TGTGCCAGCAGCCGTCTAGGACCAAATCAGCCCCAGCATTTT. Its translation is CASSRLGPNQPQHF.

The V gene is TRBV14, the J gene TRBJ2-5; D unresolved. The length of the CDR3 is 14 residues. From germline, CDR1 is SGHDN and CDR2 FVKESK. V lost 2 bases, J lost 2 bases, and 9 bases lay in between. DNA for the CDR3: TGTGCCAGCAGCCAATTCAACAGTCAAGAGACCCAGTACTTC. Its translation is CASSQFNSQETQYF.

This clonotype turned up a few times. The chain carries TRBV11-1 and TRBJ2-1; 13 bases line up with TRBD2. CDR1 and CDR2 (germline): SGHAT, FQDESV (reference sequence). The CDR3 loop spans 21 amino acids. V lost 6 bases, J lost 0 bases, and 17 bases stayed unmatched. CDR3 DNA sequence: TGTGCCAGCAGTCCTAGGAGAGGGACTAGCGGGGCCCCGAGCTCCTACAATGAGCAGTTCTTC. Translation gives CASSPRRGTSGAPSSYNEQFF.

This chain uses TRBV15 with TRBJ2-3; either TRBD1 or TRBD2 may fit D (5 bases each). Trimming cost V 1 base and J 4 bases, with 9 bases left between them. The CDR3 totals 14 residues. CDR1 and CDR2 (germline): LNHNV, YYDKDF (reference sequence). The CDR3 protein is CATSRARGPDTQYF. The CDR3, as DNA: TGTGCCACCAGCAGAGCGAGGGGCCCAGATACGCAGTATTTT.

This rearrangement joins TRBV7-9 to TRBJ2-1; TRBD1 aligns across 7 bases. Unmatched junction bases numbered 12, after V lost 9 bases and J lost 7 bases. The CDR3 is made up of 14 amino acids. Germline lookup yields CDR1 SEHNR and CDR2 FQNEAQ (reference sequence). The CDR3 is CASRFEGAGNEQFF. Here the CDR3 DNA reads TGTGCCAGTCGCTTTGAGGGGGCTGGGAATGAGCAGTTCTTC.

Written as DNA, the CDR3 is TGTGCCACCAGTGATCCCTCCCGCTCCTACAATGAGCAGTTCTTC. This codes for CATSDPSRSYNEQFF. This chain joins TRBV24-1 and TRBJ2-1; no definite D call. Germline CDR1 and CDR2: KGHDR and SFDVKD. The ends were cut back, 3 bases at V and 0 bases at J, with 8 bases in the middle. The CDR3 contains 15 residues.

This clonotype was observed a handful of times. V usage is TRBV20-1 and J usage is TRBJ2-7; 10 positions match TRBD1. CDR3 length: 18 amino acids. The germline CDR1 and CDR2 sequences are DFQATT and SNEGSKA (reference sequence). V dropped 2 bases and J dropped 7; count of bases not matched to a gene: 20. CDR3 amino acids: CSARNPGTGVGSYNEQYF. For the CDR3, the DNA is TGCAGTGCTAGAAATCCGGGGACAGGGGTCGGCTCCTACAATGAGCAGTACTTC.